The clone carrying this T cell receptor (beta chain) appeared many times. This record comes from a study of human T cells and chemical hapten exposure. Turning to the study itself: All through the approximately 25-week study, the scalp of each patient received diphenylcyclopropenone doses weekly.

Germline V gene data show CDR1 as DFQATT and CDR2 as SNEGSKA (reference sequence). Trimming left V 4 bases short and J 4 bases short, with 19 bases between. The CDR3 covers 15 residues. MiXCR was run by TCRdb on the RACE reads, yielding one entry per CDR3 protein. Of approximately 400,000 distinct CDR3 sequences in the sample, approximately 5.1% were seen once. Time point noted: pre-sensitization, week 0. Treatment of the sample: therapeutic diphenylcyclopropenone sensitization with weekly scalp DPC. Total RNA was isolated from whole blood that had not been fractionated. The sample in question was whole blood, obtained in connection with sensitization to the hapten diphenylcyclopropenone (DPC). The sequence derives from a woman in her forties or fifties with alopecia areata. Some clones in this sample may be carry-over from other donors' samples. The chain combines TRBV20-1 with TRBJ1-2; tentative D call: TRBD1 (6 bases). The CDR3: CSANSRGGLAYGYTF. The CDR3 nucleotides read TGCAGTGCTAATTCCCGGGGGGGGCTGGCCTATGGCTACACCTTC.